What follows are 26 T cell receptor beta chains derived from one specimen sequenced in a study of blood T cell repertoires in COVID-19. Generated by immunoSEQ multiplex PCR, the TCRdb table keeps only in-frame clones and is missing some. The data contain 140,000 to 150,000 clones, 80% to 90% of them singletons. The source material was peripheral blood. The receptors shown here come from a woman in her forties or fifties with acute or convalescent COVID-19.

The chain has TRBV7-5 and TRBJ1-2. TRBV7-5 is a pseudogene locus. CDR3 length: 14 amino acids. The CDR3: CARRSVEPRMGYTF. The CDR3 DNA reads TGTGCCAGAAGGTCCGTAGAACCGAGGATGGGCTACACCTTC.

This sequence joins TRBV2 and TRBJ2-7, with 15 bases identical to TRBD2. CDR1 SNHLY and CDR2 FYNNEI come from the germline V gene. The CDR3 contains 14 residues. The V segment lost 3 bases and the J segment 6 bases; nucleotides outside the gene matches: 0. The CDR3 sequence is CASSEGLAGGEQYF. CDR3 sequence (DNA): TGTGCCAGCAGTGAGGGACTAGCGGGAGGCGAGCAGTACTTC.

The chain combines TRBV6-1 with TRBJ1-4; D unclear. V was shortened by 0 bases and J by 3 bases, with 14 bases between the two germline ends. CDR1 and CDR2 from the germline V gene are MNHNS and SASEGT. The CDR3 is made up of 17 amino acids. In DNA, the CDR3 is TGTGCCAGCAGTGAAGCACCCGCTGCAGGTCCTAATGAAAAACTGTTTTTT. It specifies CASSEAPAAGPNEKLFF.

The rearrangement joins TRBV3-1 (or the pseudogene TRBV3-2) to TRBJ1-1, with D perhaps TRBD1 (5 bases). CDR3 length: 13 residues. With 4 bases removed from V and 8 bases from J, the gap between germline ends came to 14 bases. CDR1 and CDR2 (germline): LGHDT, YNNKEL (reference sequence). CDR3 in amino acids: CASSPQTGLEAFF. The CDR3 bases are TGTGCCAGCAGCCCTCAAACAGGCCTAGAAGCTTTCTTT.

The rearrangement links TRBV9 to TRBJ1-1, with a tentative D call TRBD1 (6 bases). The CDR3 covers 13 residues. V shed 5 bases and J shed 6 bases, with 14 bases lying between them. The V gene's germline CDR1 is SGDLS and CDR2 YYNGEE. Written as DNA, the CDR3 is TGTGCCAGCAGTCCTCAGGGGAGGGCTGAAGCTTTCTTT. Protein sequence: CASSPQGRAEAFF.

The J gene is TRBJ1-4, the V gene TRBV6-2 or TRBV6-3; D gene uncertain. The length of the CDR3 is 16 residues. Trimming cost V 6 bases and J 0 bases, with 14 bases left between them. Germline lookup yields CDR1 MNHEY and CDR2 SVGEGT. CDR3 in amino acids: CASSPPAVATNEKLFF. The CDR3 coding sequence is TGTGCCAGCAGCCCTCCCGCGGTTGCAACTAATGAAAAACTGTTTTTT.

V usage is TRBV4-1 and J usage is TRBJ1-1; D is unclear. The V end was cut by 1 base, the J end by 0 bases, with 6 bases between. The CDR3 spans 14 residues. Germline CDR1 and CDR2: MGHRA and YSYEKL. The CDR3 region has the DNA TGCGCCAGCAGCCAAGTCTATGTGAACACTGAAGCTTTCTTT. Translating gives CASSQVYVNTEAFF.

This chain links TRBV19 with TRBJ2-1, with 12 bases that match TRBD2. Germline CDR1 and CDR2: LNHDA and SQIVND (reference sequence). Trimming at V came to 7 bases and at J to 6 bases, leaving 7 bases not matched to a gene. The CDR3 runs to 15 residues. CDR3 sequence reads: CASTETSGRPNEQFF. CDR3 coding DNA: TGTGCCAGTACCGAGACTAGCGGGAGACCCAATGAGCAGTTCTTC.

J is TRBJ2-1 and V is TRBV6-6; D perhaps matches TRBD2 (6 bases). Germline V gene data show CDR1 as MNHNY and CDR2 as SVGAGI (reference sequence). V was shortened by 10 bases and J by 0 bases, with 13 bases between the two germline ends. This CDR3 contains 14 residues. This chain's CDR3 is CATTERVSYNEQFF. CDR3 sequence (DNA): TGTGCCACAACTGAGCGGGTCTCCTACAATGAGCAGTTCTTC.

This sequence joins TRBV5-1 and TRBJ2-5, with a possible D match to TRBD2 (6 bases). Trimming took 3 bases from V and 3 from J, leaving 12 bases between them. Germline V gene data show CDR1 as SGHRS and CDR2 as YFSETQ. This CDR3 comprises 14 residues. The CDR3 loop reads CASSWSGGEETQYF. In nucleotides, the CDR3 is TGCGCCAGCAGCTGGTCCGGGGGAGAAGAGACCCAGTACTTC.

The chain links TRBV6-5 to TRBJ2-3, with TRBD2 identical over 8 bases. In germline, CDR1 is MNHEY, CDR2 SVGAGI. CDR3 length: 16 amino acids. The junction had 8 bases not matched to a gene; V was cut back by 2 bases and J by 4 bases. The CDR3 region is CASSYAVAGPADTQYF. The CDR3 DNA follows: TGTGCCAGCAGTTACGCCGTAGCGGGGCCGGCAGATACGCAGTATTTT.

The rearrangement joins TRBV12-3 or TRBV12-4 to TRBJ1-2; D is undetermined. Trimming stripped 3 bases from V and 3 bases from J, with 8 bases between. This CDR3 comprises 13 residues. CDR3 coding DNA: TGTGCCAGCAGTTTTAGGGAGGACTATGGCTACACCTTC. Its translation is CASSFREDYGYTF.

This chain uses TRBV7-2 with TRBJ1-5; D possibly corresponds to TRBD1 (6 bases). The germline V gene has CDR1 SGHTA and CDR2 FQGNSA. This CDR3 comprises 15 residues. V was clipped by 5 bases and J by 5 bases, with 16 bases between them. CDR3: CASSTGQIGHQPQHF. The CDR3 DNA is TGTGCCAGCAGCACCGGACAGATTGGCCATCAGCCCCAGCATTTT.

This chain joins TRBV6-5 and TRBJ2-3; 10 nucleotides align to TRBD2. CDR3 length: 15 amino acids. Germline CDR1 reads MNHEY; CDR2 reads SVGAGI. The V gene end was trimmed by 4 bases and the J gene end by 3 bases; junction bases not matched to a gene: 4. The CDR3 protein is CASSSLAGATDTQYF. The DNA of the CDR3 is TGTGCCAGCAGTTCCCTAGCGGGAGCTACAGATACGCAGTATTTT.

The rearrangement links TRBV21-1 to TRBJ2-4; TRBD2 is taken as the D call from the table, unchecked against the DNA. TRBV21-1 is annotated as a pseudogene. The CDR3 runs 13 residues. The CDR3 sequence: CASTFREGNIQYF. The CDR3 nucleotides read TGTGCCAGCACCTTCAGGGAGGGAAACATTCAGTACTTC.

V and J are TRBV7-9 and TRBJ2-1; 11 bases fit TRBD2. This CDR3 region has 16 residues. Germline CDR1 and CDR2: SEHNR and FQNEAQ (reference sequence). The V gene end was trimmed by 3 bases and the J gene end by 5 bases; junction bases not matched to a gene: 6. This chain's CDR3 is CASSFLQTSGDNEQFF. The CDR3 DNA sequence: TGTGCCAGCAGCTTCCTACAGACTAGCGGGGACAATGAGCAGTTCTTC.

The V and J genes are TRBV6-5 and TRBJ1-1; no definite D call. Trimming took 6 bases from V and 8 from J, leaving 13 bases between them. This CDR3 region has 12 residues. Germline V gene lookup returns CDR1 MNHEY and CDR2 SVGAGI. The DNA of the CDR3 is TGTGCCAGCAGCCGCCTTGCCGGGGAAGCTTTCTTT. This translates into CASSRLAGEAFF.

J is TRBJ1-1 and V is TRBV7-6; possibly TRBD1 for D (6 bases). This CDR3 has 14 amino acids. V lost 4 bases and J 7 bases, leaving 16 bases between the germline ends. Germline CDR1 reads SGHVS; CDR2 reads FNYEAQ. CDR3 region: CASSSTQGPREAFF. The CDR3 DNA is TGTGCCAGCAGCTCTACACAGGGCCCCCGTGAAGCTTTCTTT.

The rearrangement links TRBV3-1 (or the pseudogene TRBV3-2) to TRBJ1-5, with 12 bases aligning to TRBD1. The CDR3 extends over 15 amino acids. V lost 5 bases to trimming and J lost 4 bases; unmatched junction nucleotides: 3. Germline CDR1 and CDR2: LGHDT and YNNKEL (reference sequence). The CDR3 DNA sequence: TGTGCCAGCAGCAAGGGACAGGGGGCAAATCAGCCCCAGCATTTT. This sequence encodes CASSKGQGANQPQHF.

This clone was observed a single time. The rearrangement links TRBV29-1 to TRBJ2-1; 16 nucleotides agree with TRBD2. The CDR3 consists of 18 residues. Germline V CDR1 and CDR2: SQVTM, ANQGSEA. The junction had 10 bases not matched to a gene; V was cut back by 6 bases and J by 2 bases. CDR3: CSVPPGLAGGVAYNEQFF. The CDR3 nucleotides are TGCAGCGTCCCGCCGGGACTAGCGGGAGGGGTAGCCTACAATGAGCAGTTCTTC.

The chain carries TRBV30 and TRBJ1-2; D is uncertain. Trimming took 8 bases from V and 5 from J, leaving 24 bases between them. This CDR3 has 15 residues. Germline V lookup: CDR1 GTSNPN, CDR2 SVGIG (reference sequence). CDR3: CAQSKERQDLYGYTF. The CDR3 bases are TGTGCCCAATCAAAGGAACGGCAGGATCTTTATGGCTACACCTTC.

CDR3 protein: CASSILGQAAREKLFF. The CDR3 nucleotides read TGTGCCAGCAGCATATTGGGACAGGCGGCGCGTGAAAAACTGTTTTTT. This chain links TRBV7-8 with TRBJ1-4; TRBD1 agrees at 8 bases. CDR3 length equals 16 residues. V was clipped by 5 bases and J by 7 bases; unmatched bases: 12. The germline V gene encodes CDR1 SGHVS and CDR2 FQNEAQ.

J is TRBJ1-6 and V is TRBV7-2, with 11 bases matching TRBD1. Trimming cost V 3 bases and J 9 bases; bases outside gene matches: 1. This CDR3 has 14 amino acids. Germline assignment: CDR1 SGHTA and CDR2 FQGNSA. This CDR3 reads CASSLGQGGSPLHF. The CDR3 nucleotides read TGTGCCAGCAGCTTGGGACAGGGGGGTTCACCCCTCCACTTT.

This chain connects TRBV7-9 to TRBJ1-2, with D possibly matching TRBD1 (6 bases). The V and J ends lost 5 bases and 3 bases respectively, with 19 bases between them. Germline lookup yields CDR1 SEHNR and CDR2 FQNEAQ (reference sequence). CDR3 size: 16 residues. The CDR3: CASSPPGTLKDYGYTF. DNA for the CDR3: TGTGCCAGCAGCCCCCCCGGGACATTGAAGGACTATGGCTACACCTTC.

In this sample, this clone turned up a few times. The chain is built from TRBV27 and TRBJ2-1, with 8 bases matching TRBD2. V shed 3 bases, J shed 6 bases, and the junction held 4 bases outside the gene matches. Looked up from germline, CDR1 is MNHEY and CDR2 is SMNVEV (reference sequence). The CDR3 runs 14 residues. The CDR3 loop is CASSFGGAGNEQFF. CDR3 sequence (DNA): TGTGCCAGCAGTTTCGGGGGGGCGGGCAATGAGCAGTTCTTC.

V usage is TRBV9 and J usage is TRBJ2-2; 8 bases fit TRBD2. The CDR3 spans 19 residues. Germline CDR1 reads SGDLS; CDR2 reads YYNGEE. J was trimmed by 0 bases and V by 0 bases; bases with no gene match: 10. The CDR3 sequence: CASSVEGHLAGANTGELFF. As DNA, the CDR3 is TGTGCCAGCAGCGTAGAAGGGCATCTAGCGGGCGCGAACACCGGGGAGCTGTTTTTT. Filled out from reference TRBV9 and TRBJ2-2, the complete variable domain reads DSGVTQTPKHLITATGQRVTLRCSPRSGDLSVYWYQQSLDQGLQFLIQYYNGEERAKGNILERFSAQQFPDLHSELNLSSLELGDSALYFCASSVEGHLAGANTGELFFGEGSRLTVL.